Listed here are 4 T cell receptor beta chains from one sample, sequenced in a study of blood T cell repertoires in COVID-19. The method was immunoSEQ multiplex PCR; TCRdb's version includes in-frame clones alone and lacks a portion of them. This sample has some 250,000 clones, with around 88% found just once. The sequencing sample was made of peripheral blood. The source is a woman in her 30s who had recovered from COVID-19.

The chain employs TRBV5-4 and TRBJ1-2; D might be TRBD1 (6 bases). In germline, CDR1 is SGHNT, CDR2 YYREEE (reference sequence). The CDR3 totals 13 residues. The V and J ends lost 4 bases and 4 bases respectively, with 11 bases between them. In DNA, the CDR3 is TGTGCCAGCAGCGCGGACAGATTCTATGGCTACACCTTC. It codes for CASSADRFYGYTF.

The chain carries TRBV6-1 and TRBJ1-5; D uncertain. Germline V lookup: CDR1 MNHNS, CDR2 SASEGT. V was shortened by 1 base and J by 3 bases, with 7 bases between the two germline ends. The CDR3 runs to 14 residues. The CDR3 nucleotides are TGTGCCAGCAGTGAAGTAGCGATCAATCAGCCCCAGCATTTT. Translating it yields CASSEVAINQPQHF.

V and J are TRBV29-1 and TRBJ1-1, with D unclear. CDR1 SQVTM and CDR2 ANQGSEA come from the germline V gene. The CDR3 loop spans 12 amino acids. V shed 5 bases and J shed 1 base, with 8 bases lying between them. The CDR3 DNA reads as TGCAGCGTTCGAACTACGAACACTGAAGCTTTCTTT. Its translation is CSVRTTNTEAFF.

The chain is built from TRBV9 and TRBJ1-1; 7 bases are shared with TRBD1. Germline trimming cut 4 bases from V and 1 base from J; bases unmatched to any gene: 13. The CDR3 runs to 17 residues. The germline gives CDR1 SGDLS, CDR2 YYNGEE. CDR3 nucleotide sequence: TGTGCCAGCAGCCCAGGGATCGGGGACAGCAGGAACACTGAAGCTTTCTTT. Its translation: CASSPGIGDSRNTEAFF. Full variable domain (rest looked up from reference TRBV9 and TRBJ1-1): DSGVTQTPKHLITATGQRVTLRCSPRSGDLSVYWYQQSLDQGLQFLIQYYNGEERAKGNILERFSAQQFPDLHSELNLSSLELGDSALYFCASSPGIGDSRNTEAFFGQGTRLTVV.